This T cell receptor beta chain was found in a study of T cell changes during pregnancy in multiple sclerosis. This CDR3 is 15 amino acids long. The germline V and J ends were trimmed by 3 bases and 10 bases, with 19 bases remaining between them. Germline CDR1 and CDR2: SEHNR and FQNEAQ (reference sequence). Libraries were prepared by immunoSEQ multiplex PCR; TCRdb keeps only in-frame clonotypes and omits some of them. This table has 55,000 to 80,000 clones, around 93% appearing once. The J gene is TRBJ2-1, the V gene TRBV7-9; TRBD2 is a possible D gene (7 bases). This sequence was found in a female donor with multiple sclerosis, enrolled in a pregnancy study. Sequencing used CD8+ T cells from peripheral blood mononuclear cells, obtained in the second trimester of pregnancy. For the CDR3, the DNA is TGTGCCAGCAGCTTTGTTGTTGGGGGGGCCAAGGAGCAGTTCTTC. As protein: CASSFVVGGAKEQFF. Variable domain in full (rest from reference TRBV7-9 and TRBJ2-1): DTGVSQNPRHKITKRGQNVTFRCDPISEHNRLYWYRQTLGQGPEFLTYFQNEAQLEKSRLLSDRFSAERPKGSFSTLEIQRTEQGDSAMYLCASSFVVGGAKEQFFGPGTRLTVL.